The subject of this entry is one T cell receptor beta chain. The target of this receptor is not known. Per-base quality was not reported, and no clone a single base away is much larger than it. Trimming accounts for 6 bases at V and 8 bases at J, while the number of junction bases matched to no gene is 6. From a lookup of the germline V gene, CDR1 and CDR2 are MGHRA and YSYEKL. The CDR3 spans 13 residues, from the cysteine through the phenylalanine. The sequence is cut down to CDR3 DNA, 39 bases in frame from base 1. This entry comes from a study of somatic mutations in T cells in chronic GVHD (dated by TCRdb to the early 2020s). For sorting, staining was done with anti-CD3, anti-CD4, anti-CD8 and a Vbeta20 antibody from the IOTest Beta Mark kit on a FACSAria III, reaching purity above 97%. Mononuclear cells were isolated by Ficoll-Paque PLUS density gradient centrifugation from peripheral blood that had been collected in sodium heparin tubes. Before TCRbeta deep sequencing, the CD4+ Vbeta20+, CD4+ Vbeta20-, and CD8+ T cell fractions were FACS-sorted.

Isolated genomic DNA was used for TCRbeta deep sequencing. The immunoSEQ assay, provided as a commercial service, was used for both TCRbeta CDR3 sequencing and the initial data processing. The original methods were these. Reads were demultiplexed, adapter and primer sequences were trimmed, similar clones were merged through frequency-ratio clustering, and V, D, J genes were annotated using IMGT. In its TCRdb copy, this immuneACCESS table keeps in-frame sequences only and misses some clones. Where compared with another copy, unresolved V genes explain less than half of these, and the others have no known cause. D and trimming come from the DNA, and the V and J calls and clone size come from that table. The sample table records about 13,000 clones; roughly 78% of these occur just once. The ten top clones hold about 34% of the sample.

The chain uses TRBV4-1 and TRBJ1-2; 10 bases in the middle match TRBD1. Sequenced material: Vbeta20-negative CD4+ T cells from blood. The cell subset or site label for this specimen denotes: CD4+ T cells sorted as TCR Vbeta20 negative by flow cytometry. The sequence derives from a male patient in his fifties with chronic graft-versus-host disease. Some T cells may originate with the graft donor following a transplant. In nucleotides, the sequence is TGCGCCAGCAGTACGACAGGGGGCAGGGGCTACACCTTC. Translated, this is CASSTTGGRGYTF.